A single sample is the source of the 25 T cell receptor beta chains below, sequenced in a study of CD8 T cells in ankylosing spondylitis. Study-level points and caveats: It appeared that ankylosing spondylitis blood was characterized by a TCR beta motif of several highly homologous variants.

Their antigens are not known. MiXCR, run by TCRdb on the 5' RACE reads, gives a single entry per CDR3 protein. The sample consists of about 480,000 distinct CDR3 sequences, roughly a sixth of them appearing once. Sequenced: blood, either unsorted or a sorted T cell fraction (not recorded which). The receptors derive from a male donor with ankylosing spondylitis.

A few counts support this clonotype. The rearrangement uses TRBV20-1 and TRBJ2-3; 14 bases are shared with TRBD2. V was clipped by 6 bases and J by 2 bases; unmatched bases: 10. The CDR3 is 17 amino acids. The germline V gene encodes CDR1 DFQATT and CDR2 SNEGSKA (reference sequence). CDR3 in amino acids: CSAPGLAGASTTDTQYF. For the CDR3, the DNA is TGCAGTGCGCCGGGACTAGCGGGAGCTAGTACCACAGATACGCAGTATTTT.

The sample holds a few counts of this clonotype. CDR3 residues: CASSVQGGNTEAFF. The CDR3 region has the DNA TGTGCCAGCTCAGTACAGGGGGGGAACACTGAAGCTTTCTTT. The chain joins TRBV18 to TRBJ1-1; TRBD1 aligns across 8 bases. V gave up 5 bases and J gave up 1 base; unmatched junction bases: 3. Germline loops: CDR1 KGHSH, CDR2 LQKENI. The CDR3 has 14 amino acids.

The chain uses TRBV4-1 and TRBJ2-7; tentative D call: TRBD1 (5 bases). The germline V and J ends were trimmed by 4 bases and 3 bases, with 19 bases remaining between them. This CDR3 has 16 residues. From germline, CDR1 is MGHRA and CDR2 YSYEKL. CDR3 sequence reads: CASSLRDSTTIYEQYF. The CDR3 DNA follows: TGCGCCAGCAGCCTCCGCGACAGTACCACAATCTACGAGCAGTACTTC.

This chain connects TRBV7-9 to TRBJ2-3; the D is unclear. Trimming pared 6 bases from V and 2 bases from J, leaving 12 bases between. This CDR3 has 14 amino acids. Germline CDR1 is SEHNR and CDR2 is FQNEAQ (reference sequence). The CDR3 protein is CASRPGLSTDTQYF. The CDR3 nucleotides read TGTGCCAGCAGACCCGGTTTGTCCACAGATACGCAGTATTTT.

Many counts were recorded for this clonotype. The chain couples TRBV12-3 or TRBV12-4 to TRBJ2-7, with D perhaps assigned TRBD1 or TRBD2 (5 bases each). The CDR3 totals 15 residues. V was trimmed by 5 bases and J by 4 bases, leaving 18 bases between them. The CDR3 nucleotides are TGTGCCAGCAGTCTCTCCGGGACGGCGGCTTACGAGCAGTACTTC. Its protein product is CASSLSGTAAYEQYF.

This clonotype was observed a handful of times. V and J are TRBV12-3 or TRBV12-4 and TRBJ1-6; no firm D call. Trimming removed 3 bases from V and 7 bases from J, with 10 bases in between. This CDR3 spans 14 amino acids. The CDR3 loop is CASSFGVVNSPLHF. The CDR3 DNA sequence: TGTGCCAGCAGTTTCGGGGTGGTGAATTCACCCCTCCACTTT.

This clonotype showed up just a few times. The chain is built from TRBV7-3 and TRBJ2-5; weak D call: TRBD2 (6 bases). Germline-derived CDR1 and CDR2 are SGHTA and FQGTGA. The V gene lost 6 bases and the J gene lost 1 base, with 24 bases spanning the gap. This CDR3 is built from 18 residues. This CDR3 is CASSRIGSTRGSQETQYF. For the CDR3, the DNA is TGTGCCAGCAGTCGAATAGGCTCGACTAGGGGTTCCCAAGAGACCCAGTACTTC.

This clonotype has a handful of counts. The J gene is TRBJ2-7, the V gene TRBV10-1; D gene uncertain. Germline CDR1 WNHNN, CDR2 SYGVQD (reference sequence). This CDR3 has 13 residues. Trimming took off 10 bases at V and 5 bases at J, with 18 bases between the two ends. The CDR3 protein is CATSESGYHEQYF. Written as DNA, the CDR3 is TGCGCCACCTCGGAATCAGGATACCACGAGCAGTACTTC.

The rearrangement uses TRBV28 and TRBJ2-1, with D uncertain. Germline loops: CDR1 MDHEN, CDR2 SYDVKM. Trimming removed 3 bases from V and 4 bases from J, with 10 bases in between. The length of the CDR3 is 14 residues. Here the CDR3 DNA reads TGTGCCAGCAGTTTCAGGTTCAGATACAATGAGCAGTTCTTC. It specifies CASSFRFRYNEQFF.

This clonotype was observed a handful of times. The chain links TRBV11-2 to TRBJ1-4, with no clear D. V shed 0 bases and J shed 5 bases, with 7 bases lying between them. CDR1 is SGHAT, CDR2 FQNNGV, per germline. This CDR3 spans 14 amino acids. The CDR3 is CASSLEVGNEKLFF. The CDR3 DNA reads as TGTGCCAGCAGCTTAGAGGTTGGCAATGAAAAACTGTTTTTT.

This chain uses TRBV11-2 with TRBJ2-1; the match to TRBD2 covers 14 bases. V lost 4 bases, J lost 12 bases, and 5 bases stayed unmatched. Germline lookup yields CDR1 SGHAT and CDR2 FQNNGV. The CDR3 totals 14 residues. The DNA for the CDR3 is TGTGCCAGCAGCTCCGGGACTAGCGGGGGAGGGCAGTTCTTC. It is translated as CASSSGTSGGGQFF.

The chain employs TRBV6-2 or TRBV6-3 and TRBJ1-3; D gene ambiguous. Trimming removed 6 bases at V and 1 base at J, with 7 bases between. CDR3 length: 13 amino acids. Germline CDR1 and CDR2: MNHEY and SVGEGT. This CDR3 is CASRTASGNTIYF. In DNA form, the CDR3 reads TGTGCCAGCAGGACGGCTTCTGGAAACACCATATATTTT.

This clonotype came up many times. The chain employs TRBV5-1 and TRBJ2-5; either TRBD1 or TRBD2 may supply D (5 bases each). Germline CDR1 and CDR2: SGHRS and YFSETQ. Trimming stripped 0 bases from V and 5 bases from J, with 14 bases between. The CDR3 extends over 15 amino acids. The CDR3 nucleotides are TGCGCCAGCAGCTTGGAATCAGGGACCTGGGAGACCCAGTACTTC. Its translation is CASSLESGTWETQYF.

At least ten counts were recorded for this clonotype. V and J are TRBV12-3 or TRBV12-4 and TRBJ1-5, with D unresolved. V was cut by 1 base and J by 3 bases, with 7 bases left in between. The CDR3 loop spans 14 amino acids. The chain's CDR3 is CASSLGRDNQPQHF. CDR3 DNA sequence: TGTGCCAGCAGTTTAGGCCGGGACAATCAGCCCCAGCATTTT.

V gene TRBV5-1 combines with J gene TRBJ2-5; no clear D. Germline V gene lookup returns CDR1 SGHRS and CDR2 YFSETQ. The germline V and J ends were trimmed by 4 bases and 1 base, with 11 bases remaining between them. The CDR3 has 14 amino acids. The CDR3, as DNA: TGCGCCAGCAGCGCCGGTGTCCGCCAAGAGACCCAGTACTTC. Amino acid sequence: CASSAGVRQETQYF.

This clonotype appeared a few times. This rearrangement joins TRBV12-3 or TRBV12-4 to TRBJ1-2; TRBD1 matches at 8 bases. CDR3 size: 15 residues. V trimming: 8 bases; J trimming: 0 bases; junction bases outside the gene matches: 8. CDR3 loop: CASVKTGVANYGYTF. CDR3 DNA: TGTGCCAGCGTTAAGACAGGGGTAGCTAACTATGGCTACACCTTC.

This clonotype was seen many times. This rearrangement joins TRBV4-1 to TRBJ2-1; 8 bases are a match to TRBD2. V shed 1 base and J 5 bases; nucleotides not matched to a gene: 10. CDR1 and CDR2 (germline): MGHRA, YSYEKL. The CDR3 loop spans 17 amino acids. CDR3 sequence reads: CASSQVGRAGANNEQFF. DNA for the CDR3: TGCGCCAGCAGCCAAGTAGGTAGAGCGGGGGCAAACAATGAGCAGTTCTTC.

The chain has TRBV4-2 and TRBJ2-5, with 11 bases aligning to TRBD2. This CDR3 region has 17 residues. Germline V gives CDR1 LGHNA, CDR2 YNFKEQ. J was trimmed by 5 bases and V by 0 bases; bases with no gene match: 8. CDR3: CASSQERVSGRAETQYF. The CDR3 coding sequence is TGTGCCAGCAGCCAAGAACGGGTTAGCGGGAGGGCGGAGACCCAGTACTTC.

This clonotype was recorded a few times. This chain links TRBV6-1 with TRBJ2-2; 11 positions agree with TRBD2. V shed 6 bases and J 3 bases; nucleotides not matched to a gene: 9. This CDR3 spans 17 amino acids. The germline V gene encodes CDR1 MNHNS and CDR2 SASEGT. Here the CDR3 reads CASSKGSGRADTGELFF. The CDR3 coding sequence is TGTGCCAGCAGCAAGGGTAGCGGGAGGGCGGACACCGGGGAGCTGTTTTTT.

This clonotype was seen a few times. The gene calls are TRBV20-1 and TRBJ2-2; no clear D. This CDR3 contains 14 residues. V was pared by 5 bases and J by 5 bases, with 15 bases between. Germline assignment: CDR1 DFQATT and CDR2 SNEGSKA (reference sequence). CDR3 loop: CSAQKGRSTGELFF. The CDR3 region has the DNA TGCAGTGCTCAGAAGGGCAGGTCGACCGGGGAGCTGTTTTTT.

This sequence joins TRBV5-5 and TRBJ2-5; TRBD1 matches at 7 bases. The CDR3 extends over 15 amino acids. Germline V gene lookup returns CDR1 SGHKS and CDR2 YYEKEE (reference sequence). Trimming removed 0 bases from V and 4 bases from J; junction bases left unmatched: 6. CDR3 nucleotide sequence: TGTGCCAGCAGCTTGGAGGGGGACAGCCGAGAGACCCAGTACTTC. Protein: CASSLEGDSRETQYF. Using reference TRBV5-5 and TRBJ2-5 for the parts outside the CDR3, the full variable domain is DAGVTQSPTHLIKTRGQQVTLRCSPISGHKSVSWYQQVLGQGPQFIFQYYEKEERGRGNFPDRFSARQFPNYSSELNVNALLLGDSALYLCASSLEGDSRETQYFGPGTRLLVL.

This clonotype came up a few times. This chain connects TRBV12-3 or TRBV12-4 to TRBJ2-7; the D gene is possibly TRBD2 (6 bases). V dropped 6 bases and J dropped 5 bases, with 14 bases sitting between them. The CDR3 contains 13 residues. The CDR3 loop is CASRRGWYDEQYF. In nucleotides, the CDR3 is TGTGCCAGCAGGCGGGGTTGGTATGACGAGCAGTACTTC.

This clonotype came up a few times. The chain recombines TRBV20-1 with TRBJ2-2, with D tentatively TRBD2 (5 bases). Trimming removed 3 bases from V and 4 bases from J, with 15 bases in between. This CDR3 comprises 15 residues. Looked up from germline, CDR1 is DFQATT and CDR2 is SNEGSKA (reference sequence). CDR3 nucleotides: TGCAGTGCTAGTCAAGCGGTCCGGGTCACCGGGGAGCTGTTTTTT. As protein: CSASQAVRVTGELFF.

Many counts were recorded for this clonotype. CDR3 nucleotide sequence: TGCAGTGCTAGTGGGGAGTATAGCAATCAGCCCCAGCATTTT. Residues: CSASGEYSNQPQHF. The V call is TRBV20-1, the J call TRBJ1-5, with unresolved D. V gave up 3 bases and J gave up 0 bases, with 9 bases separating them. CDR3 length: 14 amino acids. The V gene's germline CDR1 is DFQATT and CDR2 SNEGSKA (reference sequence).

This clonotype was counted only a few times. The genes are TRBV29-1 and TRBJ2-6, with D unclear. This CDR3 has 13 amino acids. V lost 5 bases and J 3 bases, leaving 8 bases between the germline ends. CDR1 and CDR2 (germline): SQVTM, ANQGSEA. The CDR3 spells CSVSKSGANVLTF. The CDR3 DNA follows: TGCAGCGTTTCGAAAAGTGGGGCCAACGTCCTGACTTTC.